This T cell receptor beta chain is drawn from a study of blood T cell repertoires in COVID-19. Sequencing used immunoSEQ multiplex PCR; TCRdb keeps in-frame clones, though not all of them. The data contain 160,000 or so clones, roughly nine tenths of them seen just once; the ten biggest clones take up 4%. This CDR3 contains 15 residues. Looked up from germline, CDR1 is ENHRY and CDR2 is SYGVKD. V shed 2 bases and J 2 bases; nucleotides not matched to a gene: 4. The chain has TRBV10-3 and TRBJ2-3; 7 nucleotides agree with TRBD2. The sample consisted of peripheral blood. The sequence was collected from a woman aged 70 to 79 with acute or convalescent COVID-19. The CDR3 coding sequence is TGTGCCATCAGTGAGCGGGGGGACTACACAGATACGCAGTATTTT. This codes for CAISERGDYTDTQYF.